The T cell receptor (beta chain) described here comes from a study of T-cell reconstitution after alpha-beta-depleted transplantation in children. Unique molecular identifiers tagged the TCRbeta library. One entry per CDR3 protein, called by TCRdb with MiXCR from the PCR reads. The sample shows just over 200,000 distinct CDR3 sequences, about 8.7% of them seen only once. Study findings and constraints: Diversity and T-cell counts at one year after transplant derived mostly from new T cells. Day-60 TCRbeta diversity that was high in some patients was derived from surviving recipient T cells and thymic progenitors. By about two months after transplant, alpha-beta T cells reportedly arose from several hundred graft clones that had expanded.

This clonotype has more than one count but fewer than ten. What it recognizes is unknown. This CDR3 is 14 amino acids long. Per germline, CDR1 ENHRY and CDR2 SYGVKD. Trimming stripped 0 bases from V and 12 bases from J, with 15 bases between. The sequenced sample was PBMCs, mostly from graft donor cells, obtained 360 days after TCRalphabeta/CD19-depleted stem cell transplant. The clonotype comes from a male patient aged 2-9 years who had a stem cell transplant for acute myeloid leukemia, so the T cells may come from the graft donor. This chain connects TRBV10-3 to TRBJ2-1; D remains ambiguous. CDR3 nucleotides: TGTGCCATCAGTGAGTCTGGAGAAAATGCTTGGCAGTTCTTC. Encoded protein: CAISESGENAWQFF.